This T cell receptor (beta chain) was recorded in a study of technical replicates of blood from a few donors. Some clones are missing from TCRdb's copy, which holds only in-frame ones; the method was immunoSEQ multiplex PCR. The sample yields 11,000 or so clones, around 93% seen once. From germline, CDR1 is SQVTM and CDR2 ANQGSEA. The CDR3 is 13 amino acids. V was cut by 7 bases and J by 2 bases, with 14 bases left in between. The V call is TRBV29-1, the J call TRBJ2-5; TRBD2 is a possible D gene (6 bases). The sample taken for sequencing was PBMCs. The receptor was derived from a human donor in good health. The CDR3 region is CSATGTAQETQYF. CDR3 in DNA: TGCAGCGCTACCGGGACTGCACAAGAGACCCAGTACTTC.